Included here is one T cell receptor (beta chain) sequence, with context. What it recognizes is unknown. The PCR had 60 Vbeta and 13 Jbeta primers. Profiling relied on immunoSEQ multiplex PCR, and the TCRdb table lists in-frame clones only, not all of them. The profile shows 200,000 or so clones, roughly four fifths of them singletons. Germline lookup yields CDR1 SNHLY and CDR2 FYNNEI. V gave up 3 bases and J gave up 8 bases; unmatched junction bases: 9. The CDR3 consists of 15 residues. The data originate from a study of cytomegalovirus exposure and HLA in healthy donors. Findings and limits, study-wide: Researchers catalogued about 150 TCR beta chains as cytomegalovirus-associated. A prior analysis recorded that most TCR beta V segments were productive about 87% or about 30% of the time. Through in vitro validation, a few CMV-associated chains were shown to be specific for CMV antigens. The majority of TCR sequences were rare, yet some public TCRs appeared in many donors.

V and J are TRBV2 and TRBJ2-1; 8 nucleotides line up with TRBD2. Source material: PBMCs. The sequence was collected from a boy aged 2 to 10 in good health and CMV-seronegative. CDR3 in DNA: TGTGCCAGCAGTGAGCGACGGGGGGGCTTAGATGAGCAGTTCTTC. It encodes CASSERRGGLDEQFF.